What follows is one T cell receptor (beta chain) and its context. These data come from a study of blood T cell repertoires in COVID-19. Here immunoSEQ multiplex PCR was the method, and the copy in TCRdb shows in-frame clones only, minus some. The repertoire holds about 89,000 clones, about 91% seen once, with roughly 0.43% in the top ten. The V gene's germline CDR1 is GTSNPN and CDR2 SVGIG (reference sequence). The CDR3 is made up of 14 amino acids. Deletions cut 2 bases from V and 4 bases from J, with 9 bases between. This receptor was taken from a man in his fifties or sixties with acute or convalescent COVID-19. V gene TRBV30 combines with J gene TRBJ1-6, with a possible D match to TRBD1 (5 bases). The sample comprised peripheral blood. CDR3 region: CAWSKDTYNSPLHF. The CDR3, as DNA: TGTGCCTGGAGTAAGGACACTTATAATTCACCCCTCCACTTT.